This T cell receptor (beta chain) was documented in a study of regulatory T cells in long-lasting Graves disease. Across the study: Those with persistent Graves' disease had received antithyroid drugs for over 5 years with positive TSH receptor antibodies. General study results and limits: Favoring TRBV28, TRBJ1-2 and TRBJ2-5 was a feature seen in persistent disease. Lower TCR diversity was seen in persistent Graves' patients than in newly diagnosed ones.

Time point specified: persistent/refractory GD, antithyroid drugs over 5 years with positive TRAb. From PBMCs, RNA was extracted and then used to make the TCR library. An endocrinology department in Xi'an, China, supplied the patients. Libraries of TCR beta came from iRepertoire HTBI primers plus Arm-PCR of CDR3 regions. MiXCR, applied by TCRdb to the multiplex PCR reads, yields one record per CDR3 protein. The sample contains about 460,000 distinct CDR3 sequences, approximately 22% of which appear only once. This clonotype appeared many times. Its specificity is not known. The CDR3 extends over 13 amino acids. CDR1 and CDR2 (germline): MDHEN, SYDVKM. Trimming pared 2 bases from V and 3 bases from J, leaving 5 bases between.

The chain employs TRBV28 and TRBJ2-1, with no clear D. The sequence derives from a female donor with Graves disease. The specimen comprised peripheral blood mononuclear cells (PBMCs), sampled when the disease was refractory, from a patient treated with antithyroid drugs. The CDR3 DNA reads TGTGCCAGCAGTTTAGGCAGCTACAATGAGCAGTTCTTC. Residues: CASSLGSYNEQFF.